This T cell receptor (beta chain) comes out of a study of beta chain features in type 1 diabetes. Study results and limitations: In comparison with healthy donors, patients had naive, central memory and Treg TCRB repertoires that appeared more similar. HLA influence on TCRB rearrangement stayed unresolved here. For Type 1 diabetes patients, all four CD4+ subsets carried TCRB CDR3s that were moderately but significantly shorter.

Comment on this clone: Its antigen is as yet unknown.

Trimming stripped 0 bases from V and 1 base from J, with 9 bases between. The CDR3 has 15 residues. Germline V gene lookup returns CDR1 LNHDA and CDR2 SQIVND (reference sequence). Investigators reverse transcribed all isolated RNA, so they sequenced expressed TCRB transcripts. TCRdb keeps only in-frame clones here, not all; method: immunoSEQ multiplex PCR. The sample has under 350,000 clones, 7% to 9% seen once. This chain joins TRBV19 and TRBJ2-5; D is tentatively TRBD1 or TRBD2 (5 bases each). The sample was central memory CD4+ T cells from blood. This receptor was identified in a woman younger than 30 in good health. Here the CDR3 DNA reads TGTGCCAGTAGTATAGAGTCGGGGCGCCAAGAGACCCAGTACTTC. Its protein is CASSIESGRQETQYF.